Listed here are 9 T cell receptor beta chains from one sample, sequenced in a study of T cells after yellow fever vaccination. TCRdb recomputed calls from the 5' RACE reads with MiXCR, one row per CDR3 protein. In the table there are some 250,000 distinct CDR3 sequences, roughly 7.2% of which are singletons. The sequencing used CD4+ T cells sorted from PBMCs, collected 15 days after the yellow fever booster vaccination. Source of these receptors: a young man who received the YFV17D yellow fever vaccine.

This clonotype has only a few counts. The rearrangement uses TRBV2 and TRBJ2-6; 8 bases line up with TRBD2. The ends lost 10 bases at V and 2 bases at J; junction bases unmatched: 4. CDR1 and CDR2 from the germline V gene are SNHLY and FYNNEI. There are 14 residues in the CDR3. CDR3: CATGGATGANVLTF. As DNA, the CDR3 is TGTGCCACGGGAGGGGCTACTGGGGCCAACGTCCTGACTTTC.

This clonotype was observed at least ten times. The rearrangement links TRBV7-2 to TRBJ2-2, with 7 bases that match TRBD2. V dropped 7 bases and J dropped 6; count of bases not matched to a gene: 11. Germline V lookup: CDR1 SGHTA, CDR2 FQGNSA. The CDR3 has 15 residues. CDR3 sequence reads: CASKLAGTRSGELFF. CDR3 DNA sequence: TGTGCCAGCAAGTTAGCGGGTACTCGGTCCGGGGAGCTGTTTTTT.

This clonotype came up a few times. The V gene is TRBV7-2, the J gene TRBJ2-5; D is undetermined. Germline CDR1 is SGHTA and CDR2 is FQGNSA. This CDR3 is built from 16 residues. Trimming cost V 1 base and J 4 bases, with 16 bases left between them. CDR3 residues: CASSLVDRIRGETQYF. Here the CDR3 DNA reads TGTGCCAGCAGCTTAGTTGATAGGATCCGCGGAGAGACCCAGTACTTC.

This clonotype was counted only a few times. This chain connects TRBV20-1 to TRBJ2-5, with TRBD2 matching over 8 bases. CDR3 length equals 17 residues. Germline V gene data show CDR1 as DFQATT and CDR2 as SNEGSKA (reference sequence). The J segment lost 5 bases and the V segment lost 3 bases, leaving 17 bases of the junction unmatched. The CDR3 protein is CSASLRTREGLRETQYF. The CDR3 coding sequence is TGCAGTGCTAGTCTGAGAACCCGGGAGGGCCTTAGGGAGACCCAGTACTTC.

This clonotype has more than one count but fewer than ten. The CDR3 DNA reads TGTGCCAGCAGCTTAGTAGGCCAGGGGGCTAGTGAAAAACTGTTTTTT. It codes for CASSLVGQGASEKLFF. The rearrangement joins TRBV7-2 to TRBJ1-4; 8 bases are shared with TRBD1. Germline V gene data show CDR1 as SGHTA and CDR2 as FQGNSA. The V gene end was trimmed by 1 base and the J gene end by 7 bases; junction bases not matched to a gene: 8. This CDR3 has 16 residues.

This clonotype was observed a handful of times. This chain links TRBV5-4 with TRBJ2-5; no clear D. Germline values: CDR1 SGHNT, CDR2 YYREEE (reference sequence). Deletions cut 0 bases from V and 4 bases from J, with 10 bases between. This CDR3 contains 14 residues. In DNA form, the CDR3 reads TGTGCCAGCAGCTTGGCTAGAGATGCAGAGACCCAGTACTTC. It is translated as CASSLARDAETQYF.

This clonotype was picked up a small number of times. The chain carries TRBV5-1 and TRBJ2-5, with TRBD1 as a possible D gene (6 bases). From germline, CDR1 is SGHRS and CDR2 YFSETQ. This CDR3 is 16 amino acids long. V lost 4 bases and J lost 2, with 18 bases in between. This CDR3 reads CASSPQVLDSQETQYF. CDR3 nucleotides: TGCGCCAGCAGCCCACAAGTCCTGGACAGTCAAGAGACCCAGTACTTC.

The CDR3 bases are TGTGCCAGCAGCCGGCCGGCAGATACGCAGTATTTT. Its translation is CASSRPADTQYF. The J gene is TRBJ2-3, the V gene TRBV7-2, with D hard to call. The CDR3 length is 12 residues. Per the germline V gene, CDR1 is SGHTA and CDR2 is FQGNSA. The ends were cut back, 5 bases at V and 4 bases at J, with 7 bases in the middle.

This clonotype was counted many times. J is TRBJ2-7 and V is TRBV28; D might be TRBD2 (6 bases). V lost 8 bases, J lost 2 bases, and 10 bases lay in between. The CDR3 has 12 amino acids. Germline lookup yields CDR1 MDHEN and CDR2 SYDVKM. CDR3 protein: CASGERAYEQYF. DNA of the CDR3: TGTGCCAGCGGTGAGCGGGCCTACGAGCAGTACTTC.